These 13 T cell receptor beta chains were sequenced from one sample in a study of shared clonotypes between healthy human individuals. Here immunoSEQ multiplex PCR was the method, and the copy in TCRdb shows in-frame clones only, minus some. This sample yields some 2,400,000 clones, of which nearly 97% are seen a single time; roughly 0.13% belongs to the top ten. What was sequenced was naive CD4+ T cells sorted from blood. Regarding subset: CD45RA+ positively selected. These receptors all come from a man younger than 30 in good health.

J is TRBJ2-3 and V is TRBV19, with D uncertain. Germline V lookup: CDR1 LNHDA, CDR2 SQIVND (reference sequence). Trimming removed 6 bases from V and 2 bases from J, with 9 bases in between. The CDR3 has 13 amino acids. The CDR3 bases are TGTGCCAGTAGCAAATGGCTCACAGATACGCAGTATTTT. This translates into CASSKWLTDTQYF.

This chain joins TRBV6-1 and TRBJ1-6, with TRBD1 as a possible D gene (5 bases). Trimming removed 4 bases at V and 2 bases at J, with 6 bases between. The V gene's germline CDR1 is MNHNS and CDR2 SASEGT. CDR3 length: 14 amino acids. CDR3 nucleotide sequence: TGTGCCAGCAGTGGACAGACCTATAATTCACCCCTCCACTTT. This gives the protein CASSGQTYNSPLHF.

V gene TRBV19 combines with J gene TRBJ1-1; TRBD1 matches at 9 bases. The V gene's germline CDR1 is LNHDA and CDR2 SQIVND (reference sequence). The CDR3 contains 15 residues. V lost 5 bases and J lost 5; bases outside the gene matches: 9. DNA of the CDR3: TGTGCCAGTAGTCCAAAGACAGGGGGGCGGACTGAAGCTTTCTTT. It yields the protein CASSPKTGGRTEAFF.

The chain carries TRBV6-5 and TRBJ2-1, with D possibly being TRBD2 (6 bases). With 5 bases removed from V and 8 bases from J, the gap between germline ends came to 19 bases. CDR3 size: 15 residues. Germline lookup yields CDR1 MNHEY and CDR2 SVGAGI. The CDR3 loop is CASSRGLKVIDEQFF. The CDR3 bases are TGTGCCAGCAGTCGAGGACTAAAGGTGATCGATGAGCAGTTCTTC.

This rearrangement joins TRBV4-3 to TRBJ2-5, with 7 bases that match TRBD2. This CDR3 is 18 amino acids long. The V gene's germline CDR1 is LGHNA and CDR2 YSLEER. J gave up 2 bases and V 0 bases, and 12 bases lay outside the gene matches. Here the CDR3 reads CASSQEIWAGALQETQYF. In DNA form, the CDR3 reads TGCGCCAGCAGCCAAGAAATTTGGGCGGGAGCGTTACAAGAGACCCAGTACTTC.

The chain recombines TRBV30 with TRBJ2-1; possibly TRBD1 for D (6 bases). This CDR3 spans 12 amino acids. Deletions cut 0 bases from V and 8 bases from J, with 8 bases between. CDR1 GTSNPN and CDR2 SVGIG come from the germline V gene (reference sequence). The CDR3 loop reads CAWSVGAYEQFF. Written as DNA, the CDR3 is TGTGCCTGGAGTGTGGGGGCATATGAGCAGTTCTTC.

The chain recombines TRBV30 with TRBJ1-6; 8 nucleotides line up with TRBD1. V shed 5 bases and J 9 bases; nucleotides not matched to a gene: 9. CDR1 is GTSNPN and CDR2 is SVGIG in the germline V gene (reference sequence). This CDR3 spans 14 amino acids. The CDR3 protein is CAWATQGASSPLHF. The CDR3 DNA follows: TGTGCCTGGGCCACTCAGGGGGCTAGTTCACCCCTCCACTTT.

The rearrangement links TRBV7-2 to TRBJ2-7, with 7 bases matching TRBD2. There are 14 residues in the CDR3. Germline trimming cut 5 bases from V and 4 bases from J; bases unmatched to any gene: 8. The germline V gene has CDR1 SGHTA and CDR2 FQGNSA. As DNA, the CDR3 is TGTGCCAGCAGCCAGGTCCAGGGAGGGTACGAGCAGTACTTC. Translating gives CASSQVQGGYEQYF.

This clone has only one observation. V gene TRBV27 combines with J gene TRBJ2-1, with 9 bases aligning to TRBD1. Germline V CDR1 and CDR2: MNHEY, SMNVEV (reference sequence). The CDR3 spans 16 residues. V shed 6 bases and J 4 bases; nucleotides not matched to a gene: 10. CDR3 coding DNA: TGTGCCAGCAGAGGCATACAGGGGGCCGAGTACAATGAGCAGTTCTTC. Encoded protein: CASRGIQGAEYNEQFF.

Only one count was recorded for this clone. This sequence joins TRBV27 and TRBJ1-2, with 8 bases identical to TRBD1. CDR3 length: 21 amino acids. Germline CDR1 and CDR2: MNHEY and SMNVEV (reference sequence). V dropped 6 bases and J dropped 2; count of bases not matched to a gene: 26. The CDR3 DNA follows: TGTGCCAGCAGGCCCCAGGTCAGGACAGGGATGAGAAACGGATCCAACTATGGCTACACCTTC. Its translation is CASRPQVRTGMRNGSNYGYTF.

This chain joins TRBV10-3 and TRBJ1-2; 7 nucleotides match TRBD1. This CDR3 comprises 14 residues. CDR1 and CDR2 from the germline V gene are ENHRY and SYGVKD. V trimming: 0 bases; J trimming: 5 bases; junction bases outside the gene matches: 3. CDR3 coding DNA: TGTGCCATCAGTGAGTCGGGACAGACGTATGGCTACACCTTC. As protein: CAISESGQTYGYTF.

This chain joins TRBV9 and TRBJ2-3, with a weak D call TRBD2 (6 bases). CDR3 size: 17 residues. CDR1 is SGDLS and CDR2 is YYNGEE in the germline V gene. The V and J ends lost 2 bases and 0 bases respectively, with 16 bases between them. The CDR3 loop is CASSVFSGSTSTDTQYF. In DNA form, the CDR3 reads TGTGCCAGCAGCGTTTTTAGCGGATCCACTAGCACAGATACGCAGTATTTT.

This clone occurred a few times. The V and J genes are TRBV28 and TRBJ1-2; 12 bases fit TRBD1. The CDR3 consists of 14 residues. The trim removed 6 bases at V and 6 bases at J, leaving 5 bases unmatched. The germline V gene has CDR1 MDHEN and CDR2 SYDVKM. The CDR3 spells CASRAGTGGDGYTF. Written as DNA, the CDR3 is TGTGCCAGCAGGGCCGGGACAGGGGGCGATGGCTACACCTTC.